Following are 17 T cell receptor beta chains from one sample sequenced in a study of regulatory T cells in long-lasting Graves disease. The sample's time point: persistent/refractory GD, antithyroid drugs over 5 years with positive TRAb. With RNA extracted from PBMCs as input, the TCR library was made. Through Arm-PCR of CDR3 regions and iRepertoire HTBI primers, TCR beta libraries were built. MiXCR was run by TCRdb on the multiplex PCR reads, yielding one entry per CDR3 protein. The data contain roughly 490,000 distinct CDR3 sequences, about 20% of them seen just once; the ten biggest clones take up about 12%. The sequences come from peripheral blood mononuclear cells (PBMCs), collected when the disease was refractory, from a patient treated with antithyroid drugs. The receptors derive from a female donor with Graves disease.

This clonotype has only a few counts. The chain couples TRBV19 to TRBJ1-2; D is undetermined. CDR1 and CDR2 (germline): LNHDA, SQIVND (reference sequence). V shed 5 bases and J shed 2 bases, with 12 bases lying between them. The CDR3 sequence is 14 residues long. The CDR3: CASSSRGPNYGYTF. CDR3 sequence (DNA): TGTGCCAGTAGTTCAAGAGGACCCAACTATGGCTACACCTTC.

For this clonotype: Germline and junction disagree at one end, which may indicate a read error. The chain combines TRBV6-4 with TRBJ1-5; unclear D gene. CDR3 length equals 16 residues. Germline V gives CDR1 MRHNA, CDR2 SNTAGT. Written as DNA, the CDR3 is TGTGCCAGCAATGACTCTCGGGCCAAGAGCAATCAGCCCCAGCATTTT. This encodes CASNDSRAKSNQPQHF.

J is TRBJ2-7 and V is TRBV20-1, with 13 bases lining up with TRBD2. V was pared by 3 bases and J by 0 bases, with 11 bases of the junction left unmatched. The germline V gene encodes CDR1 DFQATT and CDR2 SNEGSKA (reference sequence). This CDR3 region has 18 residues. The CDR3 spells CSASITSGRAGSSYEQYF. CDR3 DNA: TGCAGTGCTAGTATAACTAGCGGGAGGGCCGGAAGCTCCTACGAGCAGTACTTC.

Remarks on this clonotype: This may come from a read error, since a much larger clone is one base off. The V call is TRBV19, the J call TRBJ2-1; the D gene could be TRBD1 or TRBD2 (6 bases each). The germline gives CDR1 LNHDA, CDR2 SQIVND (reference sequence). The CDR3 contains 17 residues. The CDR3: CASSSQVGTRGYNGQFF. The DNA for the CDR3 is TGTGCCAGTAGTTCTCAAGTCGGGACACGGGGGTACAATGGGCAGTTCTTC.

This clonotype has a handful of counts. The CDR3 region is CASRKGSDGNTEAFF. DNA of the CDR3: TGTGCCAGCAGGAAAGGCTCAGACGGGAACACTGAAGCTTTCTTT. The genes are TRBV6-2 or TRBV6-3 and TRBJ1-1; D unresolved. Germline lookup yields CDR1 MNHEY and CDR2 SVGEGT. The germline V and J ends were trimmed by 6 bases and 1 base, with 15 bases remaining between them. The CDR3 is 15 amino acids.

CDR3 amino acids: CASSQDSAMYGYTF. The CDR3 DNA reads TGTGCCAGCAGCCAGGACAGCGCCATGTATGGCTACACCTTC. This rearrangement joins TRBV12-3 or TRBV12-4 to TRBJ1-2; tentatively, D is TRBD1 (6 bases). There are 14 residues in the CDR3. V lost 6 bases to trimming and J lost 5 bases, with 16 bases between them.

This clonotype occurred many times. CDR3 sequence: CSGVTGEQAFF. The CDR3 DNA reads as TGCAGCGGGGTTACAGGGGAGCAAGCTTTCTTT. The rearrangement links TRBV29-1 to TRBJ1-1, with 7 bases that match TRBD1. Germline CDR1 SQVTM, CDR2 ANQGSEA. The CDR3 contains 11 residues. The V segment lost 7 bases and the J segment 9 bases; nucleotides outside the gene matches: 8.

This clonotype occurred many times. V gene TRBV12-3 or TRBV12-4 combines with J gene TRBJ2-7, with 11 bases identical to TRBD2. The V and J ends lost 4 bases and 6 bases, in that order; junction bases with no gene match: 2. The CDR3 runs 13 residues. Here the CDR3 reads CASSSSGGLEQYF. The CDR3 DNA is TGTGCCAGCAGTTCTAGCGGGGGGCTCGAGCAGTACTTC.

This clonotype was seen ten or more times. The J gene is TRBJ1-1, the V gene TRBV11-1; 9 bases map to TRBD1. CDR1 and CDR2 (germline): SGHAT, FQDESV (reference sequence). V shed 5 bases and J 7 bases; nucleotides not matched to a gene: 8. The CDR3 has 14 amino acids. CDR3 nucleotide sequence: TGTGCCAGCAGCCCACGGACAGGGGACATTGAAGCTTTCTTT. This codes for CASSPRTGDIEAFF.

V and J are TRBV19 and TRBJ2-5; D gene unclear. The CDR3 has 12 residues. V dropped 6 bases and J dropped 5 bases, with 10 bases sitting between them. Germline CDR1 and CDR2: LNHDA and SQIVND (reference sequence). CDR3 sequence: CASSYRKETQYF. CDR3 sequence (DNA): TGTGCCAGTAGCTATCGTAAGGAGACCCAGTACTTC.

This clonotype was counted only a few times. This chain joins TRBV10-3 and TRBJ1-1; D is ambiguous. The CDR3 totals 12 residues. Trimming shortened V by 4 bases and J by 4 bases, and 7 bases separated the two germline ends. CDR1 and CDR2 from the germline V gene are ENHRY and SYGVKD. The CDR3 loop is CAISALPTEAFF. CDR3 DNA sequence: TGTGCCATCAGTGCACTGCCCACTGAAGCTTTCTTT.

This clonotype has a handful of counts. The chain carries TRBV9 and TRBJ2-7, with D tentatively TRBD2 (7 bases). V was cut by 4 bases and J by 5 bases, with 22 bases left in between. Germline V CDR1 and CDR2: SGDLS, YYNGEE. The CDR3 runs to 16 residues. CDR3 sequence: CASSPSGAGAYDEQYF. CDR3 DNA: TGTGCCAGCAGCCCCTCCGGTGCGGGGGCGTACGACGAGCAGTACTTC.

This clonotype was observed at least ten times. This chain connects TRBV6-2 or TRBV6-3 to TRBJ1-1; D is undetermined. Trimming shortened V by 2 bases and J by 4 bases, and 11 bases separated the two germline ends. The CDR3 is made up of 14 amino acids. Germline-derived CDR1 and CDR2 are MNHEY and SVGEGT. The CDR3 protein is CASSYGKVSTEAFF. For the CDR3, the DNA is TGTGCCAGCAGTTACGGAAAAGTTAGCACTGAAGCTTTCTTT.

This clonotype was picked up a small number of times. This chain connects TRBV20-1 to TRBJ1-6, with D tentatively TRBD1 (5 bases). The CDR3 loop spans 18 amino acids. In germline, CDR1 is DFQATT, CDR2 SNEGSKA (reference sequence). Trimming pared 0 bases from V and 2 bases from J, leaving 17 bases between. CDR3 sequence (DNA): TGCAGTGCTAGAGATTTGACAGCCCCTGTAGCCTATAATTCACCCCTCCACTTT. This codes for CSARDLTAPVAYNSPLHF.

This clonotype was observed a handful of times. A clone one base away is much larger, so this may be a read error. The rearrangement uses TRBV11-2 and TRBJ2-5; no reliable D call. CDR3 length: 13 amino acids. CDR1 and CDR2 from the germline V gene are SGHAT and FQNNGV. CDR3 nucleotide sequence: TGTGCCAGCAGCTTTGGCAACCAAGGGACCCAGTACTTC. It encodes CASSFGNQGTQYF.

This clonotype was observed a few times. This may be a read error: a much more frequent sequence differs by one nucleotide. V gene TRBV28 combines with J gene TRBJ2-2; D tentatively fits TRBD1 or TRBD2 (6 bases each). The CDR3 spans 16 residues. The V and J ends lost 6 bases and 8 bases respectively, with 22 bases between them. Germline V gene lookup returns CDR1 MDHEN and CDR2 SYDVKM. The CDR3 DNA follows: TGTGCCAGCAGCCCCCCACTGATGCAGGGGAGGGGGGAGCTGTTTTTT. This translates into CASSPPLMQGRGELFF.

The chain couples TRBV14 to TRBJ2-1, with D unclear. This CDR3 is built from 12 residues. Trimming cost V 8 bases and J 3 bases, with 8 bases left between them. The V gene's germline CDR1 is SGHDN and CDR2 FVKESK. CDR3 sequence reads: CASGLDYNEQFF. The CDR3 coding sequence is TGTGCCAGCGGGTTAGACTACAATGAGCAGTTCTTC.